The sequence of this T cell receptor (beta chain) was determined in a study of blood T cell repertoires in COVID-19. Study summary: Sites across the United States, Italy and Spain contributed samples from acute and convalescent COVID-19. PBMCs, B-cell-depleted T cells, or T cells provided the cDNA or gDNA that made up the material.

Using immunoSEQ multiplex PCR, the repertoire was profiled, and TCRdb retains in-frame clones only, with some absent. This sample has 76,000 or so clones, with 90% to 95% found just once. The CDR3 runs 15 residues. After removal of 2 bases from V and 2 bases from J, the junction contained 0 bases not matched to a gene. The germline CDR1 and CDR2 sequences are SGHRS and YFSETQ. The sample consisted of peripheral blood. The sequence derives from a human donor in a cohort sampled during active COVID-19. This chain uses TRBV5-1 with TRBJ2-6; 8 bases map to TRBD1. This CDR3 is CASSLQGAGANVLTF. For the CDR3, the DNA is TGCGCCAGCAGCTTACAGGGGGCTGGGGCCAACGTCCTGACTTTC.